These T cell receptor beta chains were read from a single sample in a study of blood T cells in healthy people across ages. From the 5' RACE reads, TCRdb called clonotypes with MiXCR, one entry per CDR3 protein. There are roughly 700,000 distinct CDR3 sequences in the sample; about 34% occur only once, and approximately 15% lies in the top ten. The material sequenced was blood. The receptors shown here come from a woman older than 75 in good health. CDR3s include the opening cysteine and the closing phenylalanine or tryptophan. Fields, in order: CDR3 protein, CDR3 DNA, clone size, D gene, V gene, J gene. A D gene is named only where the DNA matches it firmly. Clone size is given for some rows only: seen once, a few or many times, or a class if the clone is expanded.

CDR3 protein: CASSPGREFSEQYF; CDR3 DNA: TGTGCCAGCAGCCCAGGACGCGAATTCTCCGAGCAGTACTTC; clone size: NA; D gene: NA; V gene: TRBV7-2; J gene: TRBJ2-7
CDR3 protein: CAISGGGTSYNEQFF; CDR3 DNA: TGTGCCATCAGTGGGGGCGGTACCTCCTACAATGAGCAGTTCTTC; clone size: many; D gene: NA; V gene: TRBV10-3; J gene: TRBJ2-1
CDR3 protein: CASSRDIPDTQYF; CDR3 DNA: TGCGCCAGCAGCCGGGACATCCCAGATACGCAGTATTTT; clone size: many; D gene: NA; V gene: TRBV4-3; J gene: TRBJ2-3
CDR3 protein: CASSFREGYGYTF; CDR3 DNA: TGTGCCAGCAGTTTCAGGGAAGGCTATGGCTACACCTTC; clone size: many; D gene: NA; V gene: TRBV27; J gene: TRBJ1-2
CDR3 protein: CSARGRFNQPQHF; CDR3 DNA: TGCAGTGCTAGGGGCAGGTTTAATCAGCCCCAGCATTTT; clone size: NA; D gene: NA; V gene: TRBV20-1; J gene: TRBJ1-5
CDR3 protein: CASSLEGAGANVLTF; CDR3 DNA: TGTGCCAGCAGCTTGGAAGGGGCTGGGGCCAACGTCCTGACTTTC; clone size: many; D gene: NA; V gene: TRBV5-8; J gene: TRBJ2-6
CDR3 protein: CASSLGRGSYNEQFF; CDR3 DNA: TGTGCCAGCAGTCTAGGCAGGGGTTCCTACAATGAGCAGTTCTTC; clone size: NA; D gene: NA; V gene: TRBV12-3/TRBV12-4; J gene: TRBJ2-1
CDR3 protein: CASSPTRTEQFF; CDR3 DNA: TGTGCCAGCTCACCAACTAGAACTGAGCAGTTCTTC; clone size: many; D gene: NA; V gene: TRBV18; J gene: TRBJ2-1
CDR3 protein: CSAGLLDLRYNEQFF; CDR3 DNA: TGCAGTGCTGGACTGCTGGACTTAAGATACAATGAGCAGTTCTTC; clone size: NA; D gene: NA; V gene: TRBV20-1; J gene: TRBJ2-1
CDR3 protein: CASRERHFFYEQYF; CDR3 DNA: TGTGCCAGCAGGGAACGGCATTTCTTCTACGAGCAGTACTTC; clone size: NA; D gene: NA; V gene: TRBV2; J gene: TRBJ2-7
CDR3 protein: CASSQARGGNFYLHF; CDR3 DNA: TGCGCCAGCAGCCAAGCTAGGGGGGGCAATTTCTACCTCCACTTT; clone size: many; D gene: NA; V gene: TRBV4-3; J gene: TRBJ1-6
CDR3 protein: CASSPSGTGDFYTF; CDR3 DNA: TGCGCCAGCAGCCCATCCGGGACAGGGGATTTCTACACCTTC; clone size: many; D gene: TRBD1; V gene: TRBV5-1; J gene: TRBJ1-2
CDR3 protein: CASSREGAGSSYNSPLHF; CDR3 DNA: TGTGCCAGCAGCCGGGAGGGGGCTGGAAGCTCCTATAATTCACCCCTCCACTTT; clone size: NA; D gene: TRBD1; V gene: TRBV5-5; J gene: TRBJ1-6
CDR3 protein: CASSLGRGGGPRTGNYSNQPQHF; CDR3 DNA: TGTGCCAGCAGCTTAGGACGTGGGGGGGGGCCCCGGACAGGAAATTATAGCAATCAGCCCCAGCATTTT; clone size: NA; D gene: TRBD1; V gene: TRBV7-8; J gene: TRBJ1-5
CDR3 protein: CASSARQGAFGEQYF; CDR3 DNA: TGCGCCAGCAGTGCGAGACAGGGGGCTTTCGGTGAGCAGTACTTC; clone size: NA; D gene: TRBD1; V gene: TRBV5-1; J gene: TRBJ2-5
CDR3 protein: CSARDTGNSNQPQHF; CDR3 DNA: TGCAGTGCTAGAGATACGGGGAATAGCAATCAGCCCCAGCATTTT; clone size: NA; D gene: NA; V gene: TRBV20-1; J gene: TRBJ1-5
CDR3 protein: CASSLSIRGEQQFF; CDR3 DNA: TGTGCCAGCAGCTTATCCATCCGGGGGGAGCAGCAGTTCTTC; clone size: once; D gene: TRBD2; V gene: TRBV7-2; J gene: TRBJ2-1
CDR3 protein: CSAGTSGGNKQYF; CDR3 DNA: TGCAGTGCTGGGACTAGCGGGGGAAACAAGCAGTACTTC; clone size: many; D gene: TRBD2; V gene: TRBV20-1; J gene: TRBJ2-7
CDR3 protein: CASSYRGERGYEQYF; CDR3 DNA: TGTGCCAGCAGTTACCGAGGTGAAAGGGGCTACGAGCAGTACTTC; clone size: NA; D gene: NA; V gene: TRBV6-5; J gene: TRBJ2-7
CDR3 protein: CASSLPAQARRGGYTF; CDR3 DNA: TGTGCCAGCAGCTTACCCGCCCAGGCACGGAGAGGTGGCTACACCTTC; clone size: few; D gene: NA; V gene: TRBV7-2; J gene: TRBJ1-2
CDR3 protein: CASSSAGLTGVGEQYF; CDR3 DNA: TGTGCCAGCAGTTCCGCGGGTTTGACAGGGGTGGGCGAGCAGTACTTC; clone size: NA; D gene: TRBD1; V gene: TRBV6-6; J gene: TRBJ2-7
CDR3 protein: CASSPHGSSGGAGEQFF; CDR3 DNA: TGTGCCAGCAGCCCTCACGGGTCTAGCGGGGGGGCAGGCGAGCAGTTCTTC; clone size: NA; D gene: TRBD2; V gene: TRBV5-6; J gene: TRBJ2-1
CDR3 protein: CAQGGDEQFF; CDR3 DNA: TGTGCCCAAGGGGGGGATGAGCAGTTCTTC; clone size: many; D gene: NA; V gene: TRBV7-9; J gene: TRBJ2-1
CDR3 protein: CASSPRPASGNSDTQYF; CDR3 DNA: TGTGCCAGCAGCCCCCGGCCCGCTAGCGGTAACTCAGATACGCAGTATTTT; clone size: many; D gene: TRBD2; V gene: TRBV4-2; J gene: TRBJ2-3
CDR3 protein: CASSADPSGGEYNEQFF; CDR3 DNA: TGTGCCAGCAGTGCAGACCCTAGTGGGGGGGAGTACAATGAGCAGTTCTTC; clone size: many; D gene: TRBD2; V gene: TRBV2; J gene: TRBJ2-1
CDR3 protein: CASSPQGTDGYTF; CDR3 DNA: TGTGCCAGCAGCCCGCAGGGGACCGATGGCTACACCTTC; clone size: NA; D gene: NA; V gene: TRBV5-4; J gene: TRBJ1-2
CDR3 protein: CASSLPQADYEQYF; CDR3 DNA: TGTGCCAGCAGCTTGCCTCAGGCAGACTACGAGCAGTACTTC; clone size: many; D gene: NA; V gene: TRBV5-6; J gene: TRBJ2-7
CDR3 protein: CASSLDRDSPLHF; CDR3 DNA: TGCGCCAGCAGCTTGGACAGGGATTCACCCCTCCACTTT; clone size: many; D gene: NA; V gene: TRBV5-1; J gene: TRBJ1-6
CDR3 protein: CSACRQPTSYEQYF; CDR3 DNA: TGCAGTGCCTGCAGACAGCCTACCTCCTACGAGCAGTACTTC; clone size: NA; D gene: NA; V gene: TRBV20-1; J gene: TRBJ2-7
CDR3 protein: CASSFRKRGVSYNEQFF; CDR3 DNA: TGTGCCAGCAGTTTTCGCAAGCGGGGGGTCTCCTACAATGAGCAGTTCTTC; clone size: many; D gene: TRBD2; V gene: TRBV12-3/TRBV12-4; J gene: TRBJ2-1
CDR3 protein: CTSSFHPDAQYF; CDR3 DNA: TGTACCAGCAGCTTCCACCCGGATGCGCAGTATTTT; clone size: few; D gene: NA; V gene: TRBV5-6; J gene: TRBJ2-3
CDR3 protein: CSAPTGPYEQYF; CDR3 DNA: TGCAGTGCTCCGACAGGCCCTTACGAGCAGTACTTC; clone size: many; D gene: NA; V gene: TRBV20-1; J gene: TRBJ2-7
CDR3 protein: CASSLDVGNGYTF; CDR3 DNA: TGTGCCAGCAGTTTAGATGTGGGTAATGGCTACACCTTC; clone size: many; D gene: NA; V gene: TRBV12-3/TRBV12-4; J gene: TRBJ1-2
CDR3 protein: CASSPRRAGAYNEQYF; CDR3 DNA: TGTGCCAGCAGCCCTCGGAGGGCGGGGGCCTACAATGAGCAGTACTTC; clone size: few; D gene: NA; V gene: TRBV7-2; J gene: TRBJ2-5
CDR3 protein: CASSLNSLNTEAFF; CDR3 DNA: TGTGCCAGCAGCTTAAACAGCTTGAACACTGAAGCTTTCTTT; clone size: few; D gene: NA; V gene: TRBV7-2; J gene: TRBJ1-1
CDR3 protein: CASSKRITSPEDEKLFF; CDR3 DNA: TGTGCCAGCAGTAAACGGATAACCTCCCCTGAAGATGAAAAACTGTTTTTT; clone size: few; D gene: NA; V gene: TRBV6-2/TRBV6-3; J gene: TRBJ1-4
CDR3 protein: CSARGPIAGPTDTQYF; CDR3 DNA: TGCAGTGCTAGAGGACCTATAGCGGGGCCCACAGATACGCAGTATTTT; clone size: few; D gene: TRBD2; V gene: TRBV20-1; J gene: TRBJ2-3
CDR3 protein: CASSERTGNMDNEQFF; CDR3 DNA: TGTGCCAGCAGCGAAAGGACAGGTAATATGGACAATGAGCAGTTCTTC; clone size: NA; D gene: TRBD1; V gene: TRBV11-2; J gene: TRBJ2-1
CDR3 protein: CASSSGQDQETQYF; CDR3 DNA: TGTGCCAGCAGCAGTGGACAGGACCAAGAGACCCAGTACTTC; clone size: many; D gene: NA; V gene: TRBV21-1; J gene: TRBJ2-5
CDR3 protein: CASSSERDGGTEAFF; CDR3 DNA: TGTGCCAGCAGCTCAGAGAGGGACGGAGGCACTGAAGCTTTCTTT; clone size: many; D gene: NA; V gene: TRBV9; J gene: TRBJ1-1
CDR3 protein: CASSPAPGELFF; CDR3 DNA: TGTGCCAGCAGTCCGGCGCCCGGGGAGCTGTTTTTT; clone size: NA; D gene: NA; V gene: TRBV12-3/TRBV12-4; J gene: TRBJ2-2
CDR3 protein: CSATLTPGQGRLGSNQPQHF; CDR3 DNA: TGCAGTGCTACCTTAACTCCGGGACAGGGGAGGTTAGGGAGCAATCAGCCCCAGCATTTT; clone size: many; D gene: TRBD1; V gene: TRBV20-1; J gene: TRBJ1-5
CDR3 protein: CASSPFDRDYQVYEQYF; CDR3 DNA: TGTGCCAGCAGCCCTTTCGACAGGGATTATCAAGTTTACGAGCAGTACTTC; clone size: many; D gene: TRBD1; V gene: TRBV5-6; J gene: TRBJ2-7
CDR3 protein: CSVSGTSGSGEQFF; CDR3 DNA: TGCAGCGTTAGCGGGACTAGCGGGAGCGGTGAGCAGTTCTTC; clone size: NA; D gene: TRBD2; V gene: TRBV29-1; J gene: TRBJ2-1
CDR3 protein: CASSVAPRLTDTQYF; CDR3 DNA: TGTGCCAGCAGCGTAGCTCCTCGGCTCACAGATACGCAGTATTTT; clone size: many; D gene: NA; V gene: TRBV9; J gene: TRBJ2-3
CDR3 protein: CASSMTSGAPSFF; CDR3 DNA: TGTGCCAGCAGCATGACTAGCGGGGCCCCCTCGTTCTTC; clone size: many; D gene: TRBD2; V gene: TRBV6-4; J gene: TRBJ2-1
CDR3 protein: CASSLTKQGFSYNSPLHF; CDR3 DNA: TGTGCCAGCAGCCTGACTAAACAGGGCTTCTCCTATAATTCACCCCTCCACTTT; clone size: few; D gene: NA; V gene: TRBV14; J gene: TRBJ1-6
CDR3 protein: CASSQEPRDEQFF; CDR3 DNA: TGTGCCAGCAGCCAAGAACCTAGAGATGAGCAGTTCTTC; clone size: many; D gene: NA; V gene: TRBV3-1; J gene: TRBJ2-1
CDR3 protein: CSARPGTEEFF; CDR3 DNA: TGCAGTGCGCGGCCCGGGACGGAGGAGTTCTTC; clone size: few; D gene: NA; V gene: TRBV20-1; J gene: TRBJ2-1
CDR3 protein: CASSLELDTQYF; CDR3 DNA: TGTGCCAGCAGCTTAGAGCTGGATACGCAGTATTTT; clone size: many; D gene: NA; V gene: TRBV7-9; J gene: TRBJ2-3
CDR3 protein: CAIKKGLGQGKDTEAFF; CDR3 DNA: TGTGCCATCAAAAAGGGGTTGGGGCAGGGGAAGGACACTGAAGCTTTCTTT; clone size: NA; D gene: NA; V gene: TRBV10-3; J gene: TRBJ1-1
CDR3 protein: CSASGTSGGGPLGEQYF; CDR3 DNA: TGCAGTGCTTCCGGGACTAGCGGGGGGGGGCCCCTGGGAGAGCAGTACTTC; clone size: many; D gene: TRBD2; V gene: TRBV20-1; J gene: TRBJ2-7
CDR3 protein: CAISESGGNQPQHF; CDR3 DNA: TGTGCCATCAGTGAGTCAGGGGGCAATCAGCCCCAGCATTTT; clone size: many; D gene: NA; V gene: TRBV10-3; J gene: TRBJ1-5
CDR3 protein: CASSQAGHGVGEQYF; CDR3 DNA: TGCGCCAGCAGCCAAGCCGGACACGGCGTGGGGGAGCAGTACTTC; clone size: many; D gene: NA; V gene: TRBV4-1; J gene: TRBJ2-7
CDR3 protein: CASSNLPIQAPVAKNIQYF; CDR3 DNA: TGTGCCAGCAGCAACCTTCCTATCCAGGCTCCGGTAGCCAAAAACATTCAGTACTTC; clone size: once; D gene: NA; V gene: TRBV21-1; J gene: TRBJ2-4
CDR3 protein: CASEEKDRPPYEQYF; CDR3 DNA: TGTGCCAGCGAAGAAAAGGACAGACCCCCCTACGAGCAGTACTTC; clone size: many; D gene: NA; V gene: TRBV2; J gene: TRBJ2-7
CDR3 protein: CASSPTSGGPQYF; CDR3 DNA: TGTGCCAGCAGCCCGACTAGCGGGGGCCCGCAGTACTTC; clone size: NA; D gene: TRBD2; V gene: TRBV7-3; J gene: TRBJ2-7